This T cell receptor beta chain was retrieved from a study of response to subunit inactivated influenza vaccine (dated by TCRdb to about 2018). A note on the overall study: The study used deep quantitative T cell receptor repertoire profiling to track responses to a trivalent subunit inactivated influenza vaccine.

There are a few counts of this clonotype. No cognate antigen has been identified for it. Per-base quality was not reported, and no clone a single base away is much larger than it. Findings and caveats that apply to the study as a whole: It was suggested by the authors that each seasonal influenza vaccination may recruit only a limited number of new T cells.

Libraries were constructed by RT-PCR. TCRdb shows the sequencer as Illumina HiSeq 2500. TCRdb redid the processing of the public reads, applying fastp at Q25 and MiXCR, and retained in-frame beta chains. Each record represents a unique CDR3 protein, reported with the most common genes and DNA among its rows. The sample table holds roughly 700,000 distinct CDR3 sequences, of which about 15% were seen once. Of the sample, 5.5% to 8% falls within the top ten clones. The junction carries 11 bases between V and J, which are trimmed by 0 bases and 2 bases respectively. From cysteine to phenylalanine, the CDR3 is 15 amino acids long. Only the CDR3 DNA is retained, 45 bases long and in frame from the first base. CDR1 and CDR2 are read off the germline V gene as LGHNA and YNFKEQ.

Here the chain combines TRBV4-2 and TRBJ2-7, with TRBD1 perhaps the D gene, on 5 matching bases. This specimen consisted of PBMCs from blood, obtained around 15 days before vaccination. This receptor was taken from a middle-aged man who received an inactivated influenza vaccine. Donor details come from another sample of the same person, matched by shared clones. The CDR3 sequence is CASSQEDTSTYEQYF. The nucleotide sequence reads TGTGCCAGCAGCCAAGAGGACACGTCAACCTACGAGCAGTACTTC.